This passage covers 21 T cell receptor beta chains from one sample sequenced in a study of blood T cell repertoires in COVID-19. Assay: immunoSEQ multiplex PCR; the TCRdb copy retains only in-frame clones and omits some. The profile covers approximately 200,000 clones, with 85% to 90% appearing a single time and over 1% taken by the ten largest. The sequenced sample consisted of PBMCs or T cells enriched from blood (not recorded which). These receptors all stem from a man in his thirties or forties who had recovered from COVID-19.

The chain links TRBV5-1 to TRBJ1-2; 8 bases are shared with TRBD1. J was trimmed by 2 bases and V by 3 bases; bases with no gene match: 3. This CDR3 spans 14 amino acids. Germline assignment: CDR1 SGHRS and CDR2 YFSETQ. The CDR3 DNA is TGCGCCAGCAGCTCGACAGGGGACAACTATGGCTACACCTTC. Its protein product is CASSSTGDNYGYTF.

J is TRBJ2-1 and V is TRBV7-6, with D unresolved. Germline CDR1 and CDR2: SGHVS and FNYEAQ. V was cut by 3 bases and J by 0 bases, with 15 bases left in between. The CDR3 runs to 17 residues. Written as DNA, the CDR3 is TGTGCCAGCAGCTTGAGGCTATCTCTAAGCTCCTACAATGAGCAGTTCTTC. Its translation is CASSLRLSLSSYNEQFF.

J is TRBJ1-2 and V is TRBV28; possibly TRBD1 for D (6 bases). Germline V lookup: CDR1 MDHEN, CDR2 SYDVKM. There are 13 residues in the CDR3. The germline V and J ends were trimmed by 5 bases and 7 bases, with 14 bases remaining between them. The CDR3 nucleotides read TGTGCCAGCAGTCCTACAGGGAAGGGTGGCTACACCTTC. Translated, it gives CASSPTGKGGYTF.

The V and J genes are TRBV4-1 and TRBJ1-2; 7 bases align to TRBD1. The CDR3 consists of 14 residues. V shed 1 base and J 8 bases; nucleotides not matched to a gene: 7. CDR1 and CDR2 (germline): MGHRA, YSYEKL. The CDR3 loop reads CASSQAEGAWGYTF. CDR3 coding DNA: TGCGCCAGCAGCCAAGCAGAGGGGGCTTGGGGCTACACCTTC.

CDR3 in amino acids: CASSFNPTGTAAKNIQYF. The CDR3 bases are TGTGCCAGCAGTTTTAACCCGACAGGAACGGCAGCCAAAAACATTCAGTACTTC. The chain combines TRBV27 with TRBJ2-4; possibly TRBD1 for D (6 bases). Germline-derived CDR1 and CDR2 are MNHEY and SMNVEV (reference sequence). Trimming removed 3 bases from V and 0 bases from J, with 18 bases in between. This CDR3 has 18 residues.

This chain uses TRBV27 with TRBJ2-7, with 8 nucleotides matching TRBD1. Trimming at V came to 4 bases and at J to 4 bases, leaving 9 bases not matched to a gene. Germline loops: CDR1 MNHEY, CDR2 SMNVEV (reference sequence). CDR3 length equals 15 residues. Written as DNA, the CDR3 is TGTGCCAGCAGTTCACCCCTCAGGGGGCATTACGAGCAGTACTTC. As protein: CASSSPLRGHYEQYF.

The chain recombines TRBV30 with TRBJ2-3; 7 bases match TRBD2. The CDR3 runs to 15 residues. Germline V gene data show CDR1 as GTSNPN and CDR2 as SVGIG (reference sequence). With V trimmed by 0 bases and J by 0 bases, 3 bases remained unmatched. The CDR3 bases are TGTGCCTGGAGTGTCCTAGCGGCTAGCACAGATACGCAGTATTTT. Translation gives CAWSVLAASTDTQYF. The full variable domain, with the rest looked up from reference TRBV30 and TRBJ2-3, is SQTIHQWPATLVQPVGSPLSLECTVEGTSNPNLYWYRQAAGRGLQLLFYSVGIGQISSEVPQNLSASRPQDRQFILSSKKLLLSDSGFYLCAWSVLAASTDTQYFGPGTRLTVL.

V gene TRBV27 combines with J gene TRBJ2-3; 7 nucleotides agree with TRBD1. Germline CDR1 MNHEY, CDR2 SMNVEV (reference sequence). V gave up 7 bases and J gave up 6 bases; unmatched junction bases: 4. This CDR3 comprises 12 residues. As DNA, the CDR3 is TGTGCCAGCAAAGGCAGGGGGGATACGCAGTATTTT. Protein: CASKGRGDTQYF.

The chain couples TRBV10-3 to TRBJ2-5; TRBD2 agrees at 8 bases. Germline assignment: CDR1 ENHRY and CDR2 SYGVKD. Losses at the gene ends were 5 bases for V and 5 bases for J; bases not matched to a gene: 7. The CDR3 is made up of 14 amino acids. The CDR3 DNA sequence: TGTGCCATCAGTCAAGCGGGAGAGGGGGAGACCCAGTACTTC. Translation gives CAISQAGEGETQYF.

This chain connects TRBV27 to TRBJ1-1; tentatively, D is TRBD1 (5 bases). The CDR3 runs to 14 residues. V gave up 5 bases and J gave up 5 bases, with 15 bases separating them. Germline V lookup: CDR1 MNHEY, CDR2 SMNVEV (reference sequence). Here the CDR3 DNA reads TGTGCCAGCAGTCCCGTTTCTGGGGCAACTGAAGCTTTCTTT. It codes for CASSPVSGATEAFF.

CDR3 bases: TGTGCCAGCAGCTTAAGAGGTGCAACTAATGAAAAACTGTTTTTT. Encoded protein: CASSLRGATNEKLFF. The chain employs TRBV7-2 and TRBJ1-4; no definite D call. Germline V gene data show CDR1 as SGHTA and CDR2 as FQGNSA. The CDR3 runs to 15 residues. The V end lost 2 bases, the J end lost 0 bases, and 7 bases lay between the germline ends.

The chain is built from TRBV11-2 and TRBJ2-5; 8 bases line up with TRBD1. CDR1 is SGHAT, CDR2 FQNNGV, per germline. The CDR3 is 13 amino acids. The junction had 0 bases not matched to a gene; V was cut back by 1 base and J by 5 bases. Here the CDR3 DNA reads TGTGCCAGCAGCTTAGGACAGGGGGAGACCCAGTACTTC. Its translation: CASSLGQGETQYF.

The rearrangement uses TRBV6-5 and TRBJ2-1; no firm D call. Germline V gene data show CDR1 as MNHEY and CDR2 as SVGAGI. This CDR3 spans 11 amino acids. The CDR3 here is CATSGYNEQFF. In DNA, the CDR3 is TGTGCAACCTCGGGTTACAATGAGCAGTTCTTC.

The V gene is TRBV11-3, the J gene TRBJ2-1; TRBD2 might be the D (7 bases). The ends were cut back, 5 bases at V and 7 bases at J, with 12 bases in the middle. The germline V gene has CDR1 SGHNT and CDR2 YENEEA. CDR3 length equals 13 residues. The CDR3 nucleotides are TGTGCCAGCAGCGGGGGGGCTGGAAATGAGCAGTTCTTC. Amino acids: CASSGGAGNEQFF.

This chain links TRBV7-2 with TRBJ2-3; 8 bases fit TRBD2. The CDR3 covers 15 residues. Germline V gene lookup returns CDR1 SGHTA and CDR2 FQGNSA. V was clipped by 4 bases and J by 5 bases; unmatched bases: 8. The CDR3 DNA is TGTGCCAGCAGCTCTTTAGCGGGAAAAGGAGATACGCAGTATTTT. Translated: CASSSLAGKGDTQYF.

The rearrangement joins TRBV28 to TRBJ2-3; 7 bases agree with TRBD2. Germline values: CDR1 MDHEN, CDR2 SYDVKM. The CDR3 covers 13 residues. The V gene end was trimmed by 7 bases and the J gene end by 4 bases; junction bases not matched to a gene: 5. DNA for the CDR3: TGTGCCAGCACCACTGGACTAGCAGATACGCAGTATTTT. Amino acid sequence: CASTTGLADTQYF.

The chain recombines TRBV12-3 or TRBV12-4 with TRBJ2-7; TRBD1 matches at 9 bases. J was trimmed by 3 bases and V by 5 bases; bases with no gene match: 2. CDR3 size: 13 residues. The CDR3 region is CASSPGQGYEQYF. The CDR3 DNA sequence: TGTGCCAGCAGTCCGGGACAGGGCTACGAGCAGTACTTC.

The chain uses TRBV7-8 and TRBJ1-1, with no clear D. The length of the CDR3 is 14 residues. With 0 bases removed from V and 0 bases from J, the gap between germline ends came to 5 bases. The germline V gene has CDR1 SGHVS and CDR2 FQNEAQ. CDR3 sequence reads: CASSLAPLNTEAFF. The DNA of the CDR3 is TGTGCCAGCAGCTTAGCTCCCTTGAACACTGAAGCTTTCTTT. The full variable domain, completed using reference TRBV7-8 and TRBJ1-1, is GAGVSQSPRYKVAKRGQDVALRCDPISGHVSLFWYQQALGQGPEFLTYFQNEAQLDKSGLPSDRFFAERPEGSVSTLKIQRTQQEDSAVYLCASSLAPLNTEAFFGQGTRLTVV.

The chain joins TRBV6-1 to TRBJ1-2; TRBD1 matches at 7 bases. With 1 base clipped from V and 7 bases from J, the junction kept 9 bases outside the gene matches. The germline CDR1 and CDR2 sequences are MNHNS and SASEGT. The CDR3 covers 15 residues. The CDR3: CASSEGSQGVRGYTF. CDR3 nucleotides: TGTGCCAGCAGTGAAGGGTCGCAGGGGGTTCGTGGCTACACCTTC.

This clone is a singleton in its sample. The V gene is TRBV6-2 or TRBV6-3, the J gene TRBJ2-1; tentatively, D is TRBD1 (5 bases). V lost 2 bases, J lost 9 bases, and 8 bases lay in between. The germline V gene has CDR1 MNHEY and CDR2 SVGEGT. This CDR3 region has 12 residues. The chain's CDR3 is CASSYVQGEQFF. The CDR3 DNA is TGTGCCAGCAGTTACGTCCAGGGTGAGCAGTTCTTC.

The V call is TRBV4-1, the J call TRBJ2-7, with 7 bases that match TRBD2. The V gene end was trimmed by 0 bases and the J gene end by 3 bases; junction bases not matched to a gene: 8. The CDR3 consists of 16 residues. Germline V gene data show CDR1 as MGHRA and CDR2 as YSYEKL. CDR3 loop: CASSQERKREDYEQYF. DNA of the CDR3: TGCGCCAGCAGCCAAGAGAGGAAGCGGGAAGACTACGAGCAGTACTTC.